The TCR beta chain under discussion was sequenced for a study of shared clonotypes between healthy human individuals. The J segment lost 4 bases and the V segment lost 5 bases, leaving 6 bases of the junction unmatched. The CDR3 contains 15 residues. Germline V gene data show CDR1 as SGHTA and CDR2 as FQGTGA. Generated by immunoSEQ multiplex PCR, the TCRdb table keeps only in-frame clones and is missing some. The table has about 470,000 clones, about four fifths seen once; the top ten hold roughly 13%. What was sequenced was PBMCs. The V gene is TRBV7-3, the J gene TRBJ2-2; 8 nucleotides align to TRBD1. This clonotype was obtained from a middle-aged woman in good health. Some clones in this sample may be carry-over from other donors' samples. The CDR3 DNA follows: TGTGCCAGCAGCCCGACAGGGGCCGGCACCGGGGAGCTGTTTTTT. Residues: CASSPTGAGTGELFF.